The source of this T cell receptor beta chain is a study of cytomegalovirus exposure and HLA in healthy donors. Study-level results: The only immune exposure information that was available was CMV serostatus. In a later analysis, at a false discovery rate of 0.05, under 20,000 TCR beta sequences matched HLA alleles. Evidence from a later analysis indicated that most CMV-associated TCR beta chains looked HLA-restricted.

A word on this clone: Its antigen is unknown.

The primer mix had 60 Vbeta and 13 Jbeta primers. Data came from immunoSEQ multiplex PCR; TCRdb stores just in-frame clones and leaves some out. The sample consists of about 55,000 clones, 75% to 80% of them appearing once. J gave up 1 base and V 6 bases, and 7 bases lay outside the gene matches. Germline CDR1 ENHRY, CDR2 SYGVKD. This CDR3 region has 15 residues. V gene TRBV10-3 combines with J gene TRBJ2-3, with 7 bases aligning to TRBD1. This TCR came from a female donor in good health and CMV-seronegative. Sequenced: PBMCs. The CDR3 protein is CAIRGPGQGTDTQYF. CDR3 in DNA: TGTGCCATCAGGGGCCCCGGACAGGGCACAGATACGCAGTATTTT.